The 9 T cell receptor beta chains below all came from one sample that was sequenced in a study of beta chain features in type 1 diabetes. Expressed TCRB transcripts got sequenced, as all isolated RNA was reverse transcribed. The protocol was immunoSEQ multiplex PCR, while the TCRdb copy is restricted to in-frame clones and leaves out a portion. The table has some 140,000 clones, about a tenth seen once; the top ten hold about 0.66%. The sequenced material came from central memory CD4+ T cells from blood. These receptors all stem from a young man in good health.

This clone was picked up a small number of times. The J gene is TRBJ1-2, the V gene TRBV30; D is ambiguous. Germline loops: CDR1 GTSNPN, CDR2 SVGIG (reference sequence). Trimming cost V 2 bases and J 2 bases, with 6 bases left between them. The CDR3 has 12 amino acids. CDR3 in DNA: TGTGCCTGGAGTATGGCAAACTATGGCTACACCTTC. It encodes CAWSMANYGYTF.

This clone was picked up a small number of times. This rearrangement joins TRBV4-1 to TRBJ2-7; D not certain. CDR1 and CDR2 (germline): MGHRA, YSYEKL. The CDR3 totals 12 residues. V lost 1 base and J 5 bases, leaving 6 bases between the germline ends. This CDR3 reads CASSQAGHEQYF. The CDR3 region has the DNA TGCGCCAGCAGCCAAGCAGGTCACGAGCAGTACTTC.

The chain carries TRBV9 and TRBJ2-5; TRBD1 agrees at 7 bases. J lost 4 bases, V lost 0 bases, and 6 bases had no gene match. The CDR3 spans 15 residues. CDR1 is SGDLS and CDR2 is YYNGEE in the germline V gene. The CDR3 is CASSVGQGVGETQYF. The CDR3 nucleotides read TGTGCCAGCAGCGTAGGTCAGGGGGTAGGAGAGACCCAGTACTTC.

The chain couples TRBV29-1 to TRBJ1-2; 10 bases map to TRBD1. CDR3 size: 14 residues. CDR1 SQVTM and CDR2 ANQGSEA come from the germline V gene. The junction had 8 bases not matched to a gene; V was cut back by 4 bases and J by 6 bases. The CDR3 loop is CSVVAWDRGNGYTF. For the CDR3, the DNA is TGCAGCGTTGTTGCGTGGGACAGGGGAAATGGCTACACCTTC.

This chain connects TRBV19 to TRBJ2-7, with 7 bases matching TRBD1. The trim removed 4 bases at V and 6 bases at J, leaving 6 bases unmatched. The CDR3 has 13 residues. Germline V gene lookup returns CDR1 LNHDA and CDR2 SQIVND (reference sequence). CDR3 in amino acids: CASSNDRVREQYF. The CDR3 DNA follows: TGTGCCAGTAGTAACGACAGGGTTCGCGAGCAGTACTTC.

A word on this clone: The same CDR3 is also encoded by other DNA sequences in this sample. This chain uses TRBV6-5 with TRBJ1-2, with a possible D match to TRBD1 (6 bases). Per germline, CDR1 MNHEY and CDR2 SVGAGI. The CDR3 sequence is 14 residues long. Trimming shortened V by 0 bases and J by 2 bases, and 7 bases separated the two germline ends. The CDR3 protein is CASSYSTGNYGYTF. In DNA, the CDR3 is TGTGCCAGCAGTTACTCGACAGGAAACTATGGCTACACCTTC.

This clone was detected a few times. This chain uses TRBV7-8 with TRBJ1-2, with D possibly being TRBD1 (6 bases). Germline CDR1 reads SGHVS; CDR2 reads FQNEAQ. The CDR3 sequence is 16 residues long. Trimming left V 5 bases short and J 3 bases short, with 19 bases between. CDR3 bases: TGTGCCAGCAGCCCCAGAGAGAGGGGGTGGGACTATGGCTACACCTTC. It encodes CASSPRERGWDYGYTF.

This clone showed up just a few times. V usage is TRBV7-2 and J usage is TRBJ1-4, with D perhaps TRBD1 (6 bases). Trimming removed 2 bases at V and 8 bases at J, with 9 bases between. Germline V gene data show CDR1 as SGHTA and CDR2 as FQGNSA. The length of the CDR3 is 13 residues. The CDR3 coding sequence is TGTGCCAGCAGCTTAACAGGGCGGGAAAAACTGTTTTTT. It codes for CASSLTGREKLFF. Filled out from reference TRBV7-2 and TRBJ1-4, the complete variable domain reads GAGVSQSPSNKVTEKGKDVELRCDPISGHTALYWYRQSLGQGLEFLIYFQGNSAPDKSGLPSDRFSAERTGGSVSTLTIQRTQQEDSAVYLCASSLTGREKLFFGSGTQLSVL.

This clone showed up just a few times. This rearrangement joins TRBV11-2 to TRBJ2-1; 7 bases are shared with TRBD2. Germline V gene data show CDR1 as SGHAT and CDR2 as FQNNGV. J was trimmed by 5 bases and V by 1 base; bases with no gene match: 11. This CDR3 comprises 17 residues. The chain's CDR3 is CASSLGGFGRVNNEQFF. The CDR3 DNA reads TGTGCCAGCAGCTTAGGCGGGTTTGGGAGGGTGAACAATGAGCAGTTCTTC.